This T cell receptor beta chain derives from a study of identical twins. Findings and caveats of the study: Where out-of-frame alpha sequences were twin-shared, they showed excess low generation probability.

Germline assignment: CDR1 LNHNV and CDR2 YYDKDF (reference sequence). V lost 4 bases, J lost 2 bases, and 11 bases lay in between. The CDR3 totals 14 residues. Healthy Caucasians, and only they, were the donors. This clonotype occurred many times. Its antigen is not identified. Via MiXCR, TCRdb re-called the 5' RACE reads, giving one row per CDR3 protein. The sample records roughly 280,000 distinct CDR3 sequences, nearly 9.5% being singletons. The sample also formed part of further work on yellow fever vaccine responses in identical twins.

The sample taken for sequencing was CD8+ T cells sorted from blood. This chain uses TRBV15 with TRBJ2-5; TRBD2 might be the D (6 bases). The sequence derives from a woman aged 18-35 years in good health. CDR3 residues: CATSTGSIQETQYF. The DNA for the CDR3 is TGTGCCACCAGCACCGGGAGCATACAAGAGACCCAGTACTTC. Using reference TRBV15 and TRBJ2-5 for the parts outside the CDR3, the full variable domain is DAMVIQNPRYQVTQFGKPVTLSCSQTLNHNVMYWYQQKSSQAPKLLFHYYDKDFNNEADTPDNFQSRRPNTSFCFLDIRSPGLGDTAMYLCATSTGSIQETQYFGPGTRLLVL.